This TCR beta chain was obtained from a study of OX40 agonist ivuxolimab in advanced cancers. Generated by immunoSEQ multiplex PCR, the TCRdb table keeps only in-frame clones and is missing some. This sample has roughly 90,000 clones, with approximately 91% found just once. Findings and caveats of the study: CD4+ and CD8+ blood T cells expanded clonally by week 6 at 0.1 to 3.0 mg/kg. It was also the case that some nonresponders had low normalized T-cell clonal expansion.

Of note for this clone: Its antigen remains unknown.

V shed 0 bases, J shed 5 bases, and the junction held 5 bases outside the gene matches. This CDR3 has 14 amino acids. Per germline, CDR1 SGHKS and CDR2 YYEKEE (reference sequence). Systemic immunosuppression or a history of autoimmune disease excluded patients. The sample in question was CD4+ or CD8+ T cells sorted from blood, obtained in a trial of the OX40 agonist ivuxolimab. The genes are TRBV5-5 and TRBJ2-7; 7 bases line up with TRBD2. The sequence derives from an adult with an advanced solid tumor such as melanoma, head and neck, liver or kidney cancer. CDR3 sequence reads: CASSLVGGSNEQYF. CDR3 coding DNA: TGTGCCAGCAGCTTGGTTGGCGGGAGTAACGAGCAGTACTTC.